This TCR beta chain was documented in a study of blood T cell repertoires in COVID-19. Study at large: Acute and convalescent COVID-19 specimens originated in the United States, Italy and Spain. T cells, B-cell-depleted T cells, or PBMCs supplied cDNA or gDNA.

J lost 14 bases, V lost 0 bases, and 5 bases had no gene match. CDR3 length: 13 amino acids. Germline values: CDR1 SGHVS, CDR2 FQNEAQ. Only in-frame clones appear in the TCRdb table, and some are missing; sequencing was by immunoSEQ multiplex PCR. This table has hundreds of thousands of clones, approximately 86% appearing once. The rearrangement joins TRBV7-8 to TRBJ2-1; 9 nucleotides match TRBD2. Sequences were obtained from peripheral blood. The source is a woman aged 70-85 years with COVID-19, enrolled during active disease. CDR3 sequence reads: CASSLAQSGGKFF. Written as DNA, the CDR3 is TGTGCCAGCAGCTTAGCGCAAAGCGGGGGGAAGTTCTTC.